This T cell receptor (beta chain) was documented in a study of T cells after yellow fever vaccination. Study findings and constraints: Reappearance after the booster was seen for most primary-vaccination clones, at about 95% CD4 and 85% to 90% CD8. It was the secondary response that reached its peak faster, day 5 versus 15, but it was weaker.

Notes on this clonotype: The antigen remains undetermined.

Germline lookup yields CDR1 SGHRS and CDR2 YFSETQ. This CDR3 is 15 amino acids long. The V and J ends lost 0 bases and 5 bases, in that order; junction bases with no gene match: 5. By 5'RACE template switching, TCR cDNA was produced, with a universal primer site and UMIs added in the process. Via MiXCR, TCRdb re-called the 5' RACE reads, giving one row per CDR3 protein. The data show 65,000 to 90,000 distinct CDR3 sequences, with approximately 7.5% seen just once and roughly two fifths held by the top ten. The rearrangement links TRBV5-1 to TRBJ2-5; 9 bases align to TRBD1. The source is a young man who received the YFV17D yellow fever vaccine. Source: CD8+ T cells sorted from PBMCs, taken on the day of the yellow fever booster vaccination. CDR3 residues: CASSLAGQGLETQYF. The CDR3 nucleotides are TGCGCCAGCAGCTTGGCGGGACAGGGCTTGGAGACCCAGTACTTC.